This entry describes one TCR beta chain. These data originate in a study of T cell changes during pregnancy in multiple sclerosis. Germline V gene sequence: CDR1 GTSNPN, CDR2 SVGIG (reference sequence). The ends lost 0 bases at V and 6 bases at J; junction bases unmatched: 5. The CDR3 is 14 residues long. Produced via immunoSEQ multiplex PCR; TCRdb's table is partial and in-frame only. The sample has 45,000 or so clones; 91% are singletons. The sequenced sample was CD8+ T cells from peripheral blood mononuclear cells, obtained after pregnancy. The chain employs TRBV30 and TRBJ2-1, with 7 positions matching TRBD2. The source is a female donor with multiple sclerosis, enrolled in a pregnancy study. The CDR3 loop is CAWSVGGISNEQFF. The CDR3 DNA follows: TGTGCCTGGAGTGTGGGGGGGATCAGCAATGAGCAGTTCTTC.